The TCR beta chain described here comes from a study of blood T cells in healthy people across ages. A second PCR of 7 to 11 cycles used a sample-barcoded 5' primer and a J-beta primer mix. TCRdb re-called the 5' RACE reads through MiXCR, storing one row per CDR3 protein. The data hold 600,000 to 1,000,000 distinct CDR3 sequences, with roughly 64% observed a single time. Trimming took off 7 bases at V and 7 bases at J, with 8 bases between the two ends. CDR1 and CDR2 (germline): MNHNY, SVGAGI (reference sequence). The CDR3 is 11 residues long. This rearrangement joins TRBV6-6 to TRBJ2-1, with D unresolved. The sample was blood. This TCR was recovered from a young man in good health. CDR3 coding DNA: TGTGCCAGCACTATGTCGAATGAGCAGTTCTTC. Its protein product is CASTMSNEQFF.